This TCR beta chain was observed in a study of beta chain features in type 1 diabetes. About the study: All samples combined gave over 100 million sorted cells for examination. Overall study results and limits: Shortening that was moderate but significant affected the TCRB CDR3s of Type 1 diabetes patients in all four CD4+ subsets.

Since all of the isolated RNA was reverse transcribed, expressed TCRB transcripts were what got sequenced. Libraries were prepared by immunoSEQ multiplex PCR; TCRdb keeps only in-frame clonotypes and omits some of them. Of some 63,000 clones in the sample, around 49% were seen once. Per germline, CDR1 MGHRA and CDR2 YSYEKL. The CDR3 totals 14 residues. The germline V and J ends were trimmed by 4 bases and 8 bases, with 14 bases remaining between them. This clone has just one count. The antigen remains unidentified. The rearrangement links TRBV4-1 to TRBJ1-4; D is uncertain. The clonotype originates from a man aged 25 to 40 with type 1 diabetes. Sequencing was carried out using central memory CD4+ T cells from blood. CDR3 residues: CASSLGRENEKLFF. Written as DNA, the CDR3 is TGCGCCAGCAGCCTGGGGAGGGAGAACGAAAAACTGTTTTTT.